The rows below give T cell receptor beta chains drawn from one sample of a study of identical twins. MiXCR, run by TCRdb on the 5' RACE reads, gives a single entry per CDR3 protein. The sample includes 450,000 or so distinct CDR3 sequences, 11% to 15% of them seen just once. This same sample was also part of a study on yellow fever vaccine responses in identical twins.

The sample taken for sequencing was CD4+ T cells sorted from blood. The receptors were sampled from a woman between 18 and 29 years old in good health. The CDR3 runs from the conserved cysteine through the conserved F or W. The order of the fields is clone size, V gene, D gene, J gene, CDR3 protein, CDR3 DNA. D genes are given only for firm matches. Clone size is not always given. Where it is, it says once, few, many or a class for expanded clones.

.	TRBV20-1	TRBD2	TRBJ2-1	CSASVAGPYNEQFF	TGCAGTGCTAGCGTAGCGGGGCCCTACAATGAGCAGTTCTTC
.	TRBV7-2	.	TRBJ2-2	CASSSGTTGELFF	TGTGCCAGCAGCTCAGGGACTACCGGGGAGCTGTTTTTT
.	TRBV24-1	TRBD1	TRBJ2-5	CATATGGQETQYF	TGTGCCACCGCCACAGGGGGGCAAGAGACCCAGTACTTC
few	TRBV12-3/TRBV12-4	.	TRBJ1-1	CASSLVQGAEAFF	TGTGCCAGCAGTTTAGTACAAGGGGCTGAAGCTTTCTTT
.	TRBV7-2	.	TRBJ2-1	CASSSGQNEQFF	TGTGCCAGCAGCTCGGGTCAGAATGAGCAGTTCTTC
few	TRBV20-1	TRBD2	TRBJ2-7	CSAGGLAGFIHEQYF	TGCAGTGCAGGAGGACTAGCGGGGTTCATCCACGAGCAGTACTTC
few	TRBV14	TRBD1	TRBJ1-6	CASSQGQGRSLHF	TGTGCCAGCAGCCAAGGACAGGGTAGATCCCTCCACTTT
.	TRBV27	.	TRBJ2-1	CASNGQYNEQFF	TGTGCCAGCAATGGACAATACAATGAGCAGTTCTTC
few	TRBV2	TRBD2	TRBJ2-3	CASKPGLGTDTQYF	TGTGCCAGTAAACCGGGACTAGGCACAGATACGCAGTATTTT
.	TRBV15	.	TRBJ2-5	CATSRDGPWGETQYF	TGTGCCACCAGCAGAGATGGCCCCTGGGGAGAGACCCAGTACTTC
few	TRBV7-2	.	TRBJ2-7	CASSPAPSYGLEQYF	TGTGCCAGCAGCCCGGCCCCAAGCTACGGCCTCGAGCAGTACTTC
many	TRBV15	TRBD1	TRBJ2-1	CATSKDPGQGPIPAYNEQFF	TGTGCCACCAGCAAGGACCCGGGACAGGGGCCAATCCCAGCCTACAATGAGCAGTTCTTC
few	TRBV7-9	.	TRBJ2-7	CASSPDIPPYEQYF	TGTGCCAGCAGCCCAGATATCCCCCCCTACGAGCAGTACTTC
.	TRBV6-1	TRBD1	TRBJ2-5	CASRQPGQQETQYF	TGTGCCAGCAGGCAACCGGGACAGCAAGAGACCCAGTACTTC
few	TRBV20-1	TRBD2	TRBJ2-7	CSASSTSGYTYEQYF	TGCAGTGCTAGTTCGACTAGCGGTTATACCTACGAGCAGTACTTC
few	TRBV3-1	TRBD2	TRBJ2-3	CASSQGGGADTQYF	TGTGCCAGCAGCCAAGGCGGGGGGGCAGATACGCAGTATTTT
.	TRBV7-3	TRBD1	TRBJ2-2	CASGQGSHTGELFF	TGTGCCAGCGGACAGGGATCCCACACCGGGGAGCTGTTTTTT
once	TRBV6-1	TRBD1	TRBJ2-6	CASGGQLGSGANVLTF	TGTGCCAGCGGGGGACAGCTCGGCTCTGGGGCCAACGTCCTGACTTTC
few	TRBV10-3	.	TRBJ1-1	CAISYDGQNTEAFF	TGTGCCATCAGCTACGACGGACAGAACACTGAAGCTTTCTTT
.	TRBV19	TRBD1	TRBJ2-7	CASSMRQGDEQYF	TGTGCCAGTAGTATGAGGCAGGGGGACGAGCAGTACTTC
few	TRBV7-8	.	TRBJ2-1	CASSSRDNAYNEQFF	TGTGCCAGCAGCAGCCGGGACAACGCCTACAATGAGCAGTTCTTC
many	TRBV29-1	TRBD1	TRBJ2-6	CSVGEQGNPRSGANVLTF	TGCAGCGTTGGTGAACAGGGGAATCCCCGCTCTGGGGCCAACGTCCTGACTTTC
many	TRBV7-8	.	TRBJ2-2	CASSLAVLTGELFF	TGTGCCAGCAGCTTAGCAGTCCTCACCGGGGAGCTGTTTTTT
.	TRBV15	.	TRBJ2-5	CATREGGPQETQYF	TGTGCCACCAGAGAGGGGGGACCCCAAGAGACCCAGTACTTC
many	TRBV20-1	TRBD1	TRBJ1-5	CSATGQGAEPQHF	TGCAGTGCTACCGGACAGGGGGCCGAGCCCCAGCATTTT
.	TRBV5-1	.	TRBJ2-4	CASSLRDSGDIQYF	TGCGCCAGCAGCTTGAGGGACAGCGGGGACATTCAGTACTTC
few	TRBV7-9	.	TRBJ1-3	CASSKSSGNTIYF	TGTGCCAGCAGCAAGAGCTCTGGAAACACCATATATTTT
few	TRBV2	.	TRBJ2-2	CASSTYRGELFF	TGTGCCAGCAGTACCTACAGGGGGGAGCTGTTTTTT
many	TRBV20-1	.	TRBJ2-1	CSARESSYNEQFF	TGCAGTGCCAGGGAGAGCTCCTACAATGAGCAGTTCTTC
few	TRBV7-8	.	TRBJ2-3	CASSLVTGVSTDTQYF	TGTGCCAGCAGCTTAGTTACGGGAGTTAGCACAGATACGCAGTATTTT
few	TRBV15	.	TRBJ2-7	CATSRGRGRGYEQYF	TGTGCCACCAGCAGAGGTAGAGGACGGGGCTACGAGCAGTACTTC
.	TRBV5-1	.	TRBJ1-3	CASSLGSNSGNTIYF	TGCGCCAGCAGCTTGGGCAGTAACTCTGGAAACACCATATATTTT
.	TRBV20-1	TRBD2	TRBJ2-1	CSAGKSGGAVNEQFF	TGCAGCGCCGGGAAAAGCGGGGGGGCCGTCAATGAGCAGTTCTTC
few	TRBV11-2	.	TRBJ2-1	CASQGGHNEQFF	TGTGCCAGCCAGGGCGGACACAATGAGCAGTTCTTC
few	TRBV30	TRBD2	TRBJ2-3	CAWSRTSGRIDTQYF	TGTGCCTGGAGTAGGACTAGCGGGAGAATAGATACGCAGTATTTT
.	TRBV7-9	.	TRBJ1-1	CASSLVRQGNTEAFF	TGTGCCAGCAGCTTAGTTAGGCAGGGCAACACTGAAGCTTTCTTT
.	TRBV5-1	.	TRBJ1-6	CASSLEHQGQGNSPLHF	TGCGCCAGCAGCTTGGAACACCAGGGACAAGGGAATTCACCCCTCCACTTT
.	TRBV12-3/TRBV12-4	TRBD2	TRBJ2-7	CASRLAGGREQYF	TGTGCCAGCCGACTAGCGGGGGGGCGGGAGCAGTACTTC
.	TRBV7-2	TRBD2	TRBJ2-1	CASSLAGSGGPREQFF	TGTGCCAGCAGCTTAGCTGGTAGCGGGGGGCCCCGGGAGCAGTTCTTC
many	TRBV5-6	TRBD2	TRBJ2-1	CASSLGLAGGPNEQFF	TGTGCCAGCAGCTTGGGACTAGCGGGGGGGCCAAATGAGCAGTTCTTC
.	TRBV15	.	TRBJ1-2	CATSRDNSFYGYTF	TGTGCCACCAGCAGAGACAACAGCTTTTATGGCTACACCTTC
.	TRBV20-1	.	TRBJ2-5	CSARKAETQYF	TGCAGTGCTAGGAAGGCTGAGACCCAGTACTTC
.	TRBV7-9	.	TRBJ2-1	CASSQRGKRHYNEQFF	TGTGCCAGCAGCCAGAGGGGCAAGCGCCACTACAATGAGCAGTTCTTC
.	TRBV28	.	TRBJ1-1	CASLGRRNTEAFF	TGTGCCAGCTTAGGCAGGAGAAACACTGAAGCTTTCTTT
many	TRBV24-1	.	TRBJ2-2	CATTEINTGELFF	TGTGCCACCACCGAAATTAACACCGGGGAGCTGTTTTTT